These 4 T cell receptor beta chains were all obtained from the same sample, sequenced in a study of T cells in Graves' hyperthyroidism and ophthalmopathy. RNA transcripts provided the source from which TCR beta CDR3 regions were amplified. HTBI primers drove first-round RT-PCR of the TCR CDR3. MiXCR, run by TCRdb on the multiplex PCR reads, gives a single entry per CDR3 protein. The sample holds about 50,000 distinct CDR3 sequences, 49% seen once. Source material: blood. These receptors all come from a woman under 40 with Graves' ophthalmopathy.

J is TRBJ2-1 and V is TRBV2, with TRBD2 matching 12 bases. The CDR3 loop spans 20 amino acids. J lost 12 bases, V lost 1 base, and 22 bases had no gene match. Looked up from germline, CDR1 is SNHLY and CDR2 is FYNNEI. CDR3 protein: CASSEVPSGRAYTSTDTQFF. The CDR3 nucleotides read TGTGCCAGCAGTGAAGTGCCTAGCGGGAGGGCGTATACTAGCACAGATACGCAGTTCTTC. The complete variable domain, with remaining parts taken from reference TRBV2 and TRBJ2-1, reads EPEVTQTPSHQVTQMGQEVILRCVPISNHLYFYWYRQILGQKVEFLVSFYNNEISEKSEIFDDQFSVERPDGSNFTLKIRSTKLEDSAMYFCASSEVPSGRAYTSTDTQFFGPGTRLTVL.

This clonotype has at least ten counts. The chain employs TRBV6-1 and TRBJ2-7, with a possible D match to TRBD2 (6 bases). Trimming took off 3 bases at V and 3 bases at J, with 15 bases between the two ends. Germline lookup yields CDR1 MNHNS and CDR2 SASEGT. The CDR3 contains 15 residues. The CDR3 DNA reads TGTGCCAGCAGTGAGCTGGAGGGTGTAAGCTACGAGCAGTACTTC. Amino acid sequence: CASSELEGVSYEQYF.

This clonotype was counted once. A much more abundant neighbour one base away suggests this may be a read error. The chain links TRBV4-1 to TRBJ1-5; tentative D call: TRBD1 (6 bases). CDR3 length: 16 residues. Germline CDR1 reads MGHRA; CDR2 reads YSYEKL. The CDR3 reads CASSQDGGAGNQPRHF. Written as DNA, the CDR3 is TGCGCCAGCAGCCAAGACGGGGGGGCTGGGAATCAGCCCCGGCATTTT.

This clonotype was observed many times. The chain uses TRBV27 and TRBJ2-2; D remains unclear. V lost 5 bases to trimming and J lost 1 base, with 8 bases between them. From germline, CDR1 is MNHEY and CDR2 SMNVEV (reference sequence). The CDR3 consists of 14 residues. This CDR3 reads CASSARRNTGELFF. The CDR3 region has the DNA TGTGCCAGCAGTGCGCGGAGGAACACCGGGGAGCTGTTTTTT.